The 21 T cell receptor beta chains below all came from one sample that was sequenced in a study of T-cell reconstitution after alpha-beta-depleted transplantation in children. A library of TCRbeta sequences, prepared with unique molecular identifiers, was generated. TCRdb re-called the PCR reads through MiXCR, storing one row per CDR3 protein. This table holds under 250,000 distinct CDR3 sequences, about 24% found once. The source material was PBMCs, mostly from graft donor cells, sampled 360 days after TCRalphabeta/CD19-depleted stem cell transplant. These receptors all come from a female patient aged 2 to 10 who had a stem cell transplant for congenital amegakaryocytic thrombocytopenia, so the T cells may come from the graft donor.

Only a few counts were recorded for this clonotype. The chain uses TRBV3-1 and TRBJ2-7, with D possibly matching TRBD2 (5 bases). Germline assignment: CDR1 LGHDT and CDR2 YNNKEL (reference sequence). V was cut by 1 base and J by 2 bases, with 12 bases left in between. There are 15 residues in the CDR3. The CDR3 DNA reads TGTGCCAGCAGCCAAGTAGGACTTATCCCCTACGAGCAGTACTTC. Its protein product is CASSQVGLIPYEQYF.

The chain combines TRBV11-2 with TRBJ2-1, with D tentatively TRBD2 (5 bases). Germline values: CDR1 SGHAT, CDR2 FQNNGV. Deletions cut 1 base from V and 5 bases from J, with 9 bases between. The CDR3 has 14 amino acids. The CDR3 nucleotides are TGTGCCAGCAGCTTAGTTACTAGTCACAATGAGCAGTTCTTC. Translated, it gives CASSLVTSHNEQFF.

This clonotype was counted only a few times. This sequence joins TRBV10-3 and TRBJ2-7, with 8 nucleotides matching TRBD1. The germline V gene has CDR1 ENHRY and CDR2 SYGVKD. The ends lost 6 bases at V and 5 bases at J; junction bases unmatched: 6. The CDR3 is made up of 13 amino acids. CDR3 in amino acids: CAISDGQGDEQYF. The CDR3 DNA sequence: TGTGCCATCAGCGACGGACAGGGCGACGAGCAGTACTTC.

This rearrangement joins TRBV2 to TRBJ2-7, with 8 bases fitting TRBD2. The CDR3 loop spans 14 amino acids. Trimming took 5 bases from V and 0 from J; bases not matched to a gene: 3. CDR1 is SNHLY and CDR2 is FYNNEI in the germline V gene. The CDR3 DNA follows: TGTGCCAGCAGTTTAGCGGGGTTCTCCTACGAGCAGTACTTC. This translates into CASSLAGFSYEQYF.

This chain joins TRBV28 and TRBJ2-1, with 8 bases aligning to TRBD2. This CDR3 spans 16 amino acids. The V segment lost 8 bases and the J segment 9 bases; nucleotides outside the gene matches: 18. Germline-derived CDR1 and CDR2 are MDHEN and SYDVKM. CDR3 amino acids: CASVLAGGVKSGEQFF. Written as DNA, the CDR3 is TGTGCCAGCGTACTGGCCGGGGGGGTTAAATCGGGTGAGCAGTTCTTC.

The table lists this clonotype with a few counts. The V gene is TRBV13, the J gene TRBJ1-1; unclear D gene. CDR3 length: 15 amino acids. The germline CDR1 and CDR2 sequences are PRHDT and FYEKMQ (reference sequence). Trimming took off 5 bases at V and 3 bases at J, with 16 bases between the two ends. CDR3 residues: CASSRLRTVYTEAFF. CDR3 bases: TGTGCCAGCAGCCGTCTTAGGACGGTTTACACTGAAGCTTTCTTT.

This rearrangement joins TRBV24-1 to TRBJ2-7; no reliable D call. Germline V gene lookup returns CDR1 KGHDR and CDR2 SFDVKD. The CDR3 is 10 amino acids. V was shortened by 9 bases and J by 7 bases, with 9 bases between the two germline ends. The DNA of the CDR3 is TGTGCCACCGCCTCTAAGGAGCAGTACTTC. Translating gives CATASKEQYF.

The gene calls are TRBV4-1 and TRBJ1-1; D uncertain. Trimming stripped 0 bases from V and 0 bases from J, with 17 bases between. Germline assignment: CDR1 MGHRA and CDR2 YSYEKL. The length of the CDR3 is 18 residues. CDR3 in amino acids: CASSQDRLSVDLNTEAFF. The CDR3 DNA follows: TGCGCCAGCAGCCAAGATCGGTTATCTGTCGATCTGAACACTGAAGCTTTCTTT.

The chain combines TRBV4-1 with TRBJ2-1; D is unresolved. Germline CDR1 MGHRA, CDR2 YSYEKL. Trimming took off 3 bases at V and 0 bases at J, with 12 bases between the two ends. The CDR3 loop spans 16 amino acids. The CDR3 sequence is CASSQRVQDSYNEQFF. CDR3 DNA: TGCGCCAGCAGCCAGCGTGTCCAGGACTCCTACAATGAGCAGTTCTTC.

This chain connects TRBV4-1 to TRBJ2-3; TRBD2 agrees at 12 bases. The ends lost 3 bases at V and 0 bases at J; junction bases unmatched: 7. There are 18 residues in the CDR3. The V gene's germline CDR1 is MGHRA and CDR2 YSYEKL. The CDR3 loop is CASSHKTTSGSSTDTQYF. The CDR3 bases are TGCGCCAGCAGCCATAAGACGACTAGCGGGAGTAGCACAGATACGCAGTATTTT.

The chain combines TRBV20-1 with TRBJ1-1, with D hard to call. In germline, CDR1 is DFQATT, CDR2 SNEGSKA (reference sequence). The CDR3 extends over 14 amino acids. V lost 0 bases and J 4 bases, leaving 12 bases between the germline ends. The CDR3 DNA reads TGCAGTGCTAGAGATCTTAGGAGTGTCACTGAAGCTTTCTTT. Translation: CSARDLRSVTEAFF.

The V gene is TRBV7-2, the J gene TRBJ2-7; unclear D gene. This CDR3 has 13 amino acids. The V and J ends lost 3 bases and 4 bases respectively, with 10 bases between them. Germline V gene lookup returns CDR1 SGHTA and CDR2 FQGNSA. In DNA form, the CDR3 reads TGTGCCAGCAGCTTTTACTTTCAGTACGAGCAGTACTTC. It is translated as CASSFYFQYEQYF.

This clonotype has only a few counts. The chain joins TRBV5-1 to TRBJ2-7; a weak D match, TRBD2 (5 bases). The V gene's germline CDR1 is SGHRS and CDR2 YFSETQ. The V end lost 1 base, the J end lost 2 bases, and 10 bases lay between the germline ends. This CDR3 spans 14 amino acids. The CDR3 sequence: CASSLFTGTYEQYF. Written as DNA, the CDR3 is TGCGCCAGCAGCTTGTTTACGGGGACCTACGAGCAGTACTTC.

The chain couples TRBV7-7 to TRBJ2-7; tentatively, D is TRBD2 (5 bases). CDR1 is SSHAT and CDR2 is FNYEAQ in the germline V gene (reference sequence). V shed 1 base and J shed 3 bases, with 10 bases lying between them. The CDR3 is 14 amino acids. As DNA, the CDR3 is TGTGCCAGCAGCTTAGAGCCAGGACTCTACGAGCAGTACTTC. Translation gives CASSLEPGLYEQYF. Together with reference TRBV7-7 and TRBJ2-7, the CDR3 gives the full variable domain: GAGVSQSPRYKVTKRGQDVTLRCDPISSHATLYWYQQALGQGPEFLTYFNYEAQPDKSGLPSDRFSAERPEGSISTLTIQRTEQRDSAMYRCASSLEPGLYEQYFGPGTRLTVT.

The V gene is TRBV7-2, the J gene TRBJ1-1; 7 bases are shared with TRBD1. This CDR3 is built from 15 residues. Germline-derived CDR1 and CDR2 are SGHTA and FQGNSA. V shed 3 bases, J shed 10 bases, and the junction held 14 bases outside the gene matches. In DNA, the CDR3 is TGTGCCAGCAGCTTGAGACAGGGTTCCCGAAAAGGAGCTTTCTTT. It codes for CASSLRQGSRKGAFF.

The rearrangement joins TRBV4-1 to TRBJ1-6; D not certain. CDR3 length: 15 residues. The V gene lost 4 bases and the J gene lost 9 bases, with 16 bases spanning the gap. CDR1 is MGHRA and CDR2 is YSYEKL in the germline V gene. This CDR3 is CASSRVWDWSSPLHF. In nucleotides, the CDR3 is TGCGCCAGCAGCCGCGTGTGGGATTGGAGTTCACCCCTCCACTTT.

This clonotype was seen more than once but under ten times. This chain joins TRBV2 and TRBJ1-2, with a weak D call TRBD1 (5 bases). Looked up from germline, CDR1 is SNHLY and CDR2 is FYNNEI. The CDR3 has 11 residues. V lost 6 bases to trimming and J lost 7 bases, with 9 bases between them. CDR3 sequence reads: CASSSGAGYTF. DNA of the CDR3: TGTGCCAGCAGCTCCGGGGCTGGCTACACCTTC.

This chain links TRBV2 with TRBJ2-7; D may match TRBD1 or TRBD2 (5 bases each). In germline, CDR1 is SNHLY, CDR2 FYNNEI. V dropped 9 bases and J dropped 3 bases, with 12 bases sitting between them. This CDR3 has 12 amino acids. CDR3 sequence reads: CASWDRFYEQYF. In nucleotides, the CDR3 is TGTGCCAGTTGGGACCGATTCTACGAGCAGTACTTC.

The rearrangement joins TRBV2 to TRBJ2-1, with a tentative D call TRBD2 (5 bases). Trimming removed 6 bases from V and 8 bases from J, with 11 bases in between. The germline V gene has CDR1 SNHLY and CDR2 FYNNEI. The CDR3 contains 12 residues. The CDR3 here is CASRKLDDEQFF. The CDR3 nucleotides are TGTGCCAGCAGAAAACTAGACGATGAGCAGTTCTTC.

The V call is TRBV19, the J call TRBJ1-5; D gene uncertain. The V gene lost 0 bases and the J gene lost 11 bases, with 8 bases spanning the gap. Per germline, CDR1 LNHDA and CDR2 SQIVND (reference sequence). This CDR3 is 12 amino acids long. The CDR3 region is CASSIDTTTQHF. CDR3 coding DNA: TGTGCCAGTAGTATAGACACCACGACCCAGCATTTT.

This clonotype showed up just a few times. CDR3 DNA: TGTGCCAGCAGCTTAGCCCCGGGGGCCAAGACCTACGAGCAGTACTTC. Protein sequence: CASSLAPGAKTYEQYF. The chain uses TRBV7-2 and TRBJ2-7; D could derive from TRBD1 or TRBD2 (6 bases each). CDR1 and CDR2 (germline): SGHTA, FQGNSA. The CDR3 length is 16 residues. Trimming shortened V by 0 bases and J by 2 bases, and 14 bases separated the two germline ends.